The rows below give T cell receptor beta chains drawn from one sample of a study of T cell responses to AZD1222 COVID-19 vaccine. Profiled with immunoSEQ multiplex PCR; TCRdb holds only in-frame clones, not every one. This table has 120,000 to 150,000 clones, roughly nine tenths appearing once. Sequencing was performed on peripheral blood, taken on day 0 of AZD1222 vaccination. The receptor source for this set is an adult in good health. Each CDR3 is given with its conserved first and last residue. The D gene is left open where the match is weak. Size is stated for part of the rows, as once, few or many counts, or as a class when the clone is expanded.

size	V	D	J	CDR3	DNA
NA	TRBV11-2	TRBD2	TRBJ2-1	CASSFLAGVEQFF	TGTGCCAGCAGCTTTCTAGCGGGAGTGGAGCAGTTCTTC
NA	TRBV5-1	NA	TRBJ2-7	CASSFGTTSYEQYF	TGCGCCAGCAGCTTCGGGACCACATCCTACGAGCAGTACTTC
NA	TRBV6-6	NA	TRBJ2-7	CASVGVAYEQYF	TGTGCCAGCGTGGGAGTAGCCTACGAGCAGTACTTC
NA	TRBV11-3	NA	TRBJ1-2	CASSRGQSGYTF	TGTGCCAGCAGCCGAGGACAAAGCGGCTACACCTTC
NA	TRBV7-9	TRBD1	TRBJ1-2	CASSPGTGQGSGYTF	TGTGCCAGCAGCCCTGGGACAGGGCAAGGGTCGGGCTACACCTTC
NA	TRBV3-1/TRBV3-2	NA	TRBJ1-4	CASSQFPPRPTNEKLFF	TGTGCCAGCAGCCAGTTTCCCCCCCGGCCAACTAATGAAAAACTGTTTTTT
NA	TRBV27	NA	TRBJ2-3	CASTEAPTDTQYF	TGTGCCAGCACCGAGGCCCCCACAGATACGCAGTATTTT
NA	TRBV12-3/TRBV12-4	NA	TRBJ1-2	CASQYREDGYTF	TGTGCCAGCCAGTACAGGGAGGATGGCTACACCTTC
NA	TRBV2	NA	TRBJ1-1	CASKRGEMNTEAFF	TGTGCCAGCAAGAGGGGAGAGATGAACACTGAAGCTTTCTTT
NA	TRBV18	TRBD1	TRBJ2-3	CASSMGQGVTDTQYF	TGTGCCAGCTCCATGGGACAGGGGGTCACAGATACGCAGTATTTT
NA	TRBV7-2	TRBD2	TRBJ2-7	CASSQVLAGTYEQYF	TGTGCCAGCAGTCAAGTCCTAGCGGGAACCTACGAGCAGTACTTC
NA	TRBV19	TRBD1	TRBJ1-6	CASSLRQGASSYNSPLHF	TGTGCCAGTAGTCTCCGACAGGGGGCCAGCTCCTATAATTCACCCCTCCACTTT
once	TRBV11-1	TRBD1	TRBJ1-2	CASSALRGGYGYTF	TGTGCCAGCAGCGCTCTCAGGGGGGGCTATGGCTACACCTTC
medium-sized	TRBV14	TRBD2	TRBJ2-7	CASSQVRSRGDLPSYEQYF	TGTGCCAGCAGCCAAGTCCGGTCGCGGGGGGATCTTCCGAGCTACGAGCAGTACTTC
NA	TRBV28	NA	TRBJ1-2	CASTPLGTTGYGYTF	TGTGCCAGCACCCCCCTGGGGACTACTGGTTATGGCTACACCTTC
NA	TRBV6-5	NA	TRBJ2-7	CASSVPGSSYEQYF	TGTGCCAGCAGCGTACCAGGGAGCTCCTACGAGCAGTACTTC